The 32 T cell receptor beta chains given below trace back to one sample, sequenced in a study of monozygotic twins with inflammatory bowel disease. Using the 5' RACE reads, TCRdb records one entry per CDR3 protein without DNA. The record lists around 410,000 distinct CDR3 sequences, of which the ten most abundant hold 2% to 2.5%. Material for sequencing was blood. These receptors all come from a human donor with ulcerative colitis or Crohn's disease, or a healthy co-twin of an affected twin (not recorded which).

The chain joins TRBV11-2 to TRBJ1-1. From germline, CDR1 is SGHAT and CDR2 FQNNGV. This CDR3 spans 14 amino acids. The CDR3 sequence: CASSLGLVNTEAFF.

The chain carries TRBV28 and TRBJ1-2. CDR1 and CDR2 (germline): MDHEN, SYDVKM. CDR3 size: 14 residues. CDR3 residues: CASSLGRSFYGYTF.

This CDR3 is CASSFGLAGWGETQYF. The chain uses TRBV7-2 and TRBJ2-5; TCRdb returns TRBD1, unconfirmable since there is no DNA. There are 16 residues in the CDR3. CDR1 SGHTA and CDR2 FQGNSA come from the germline V gene.

The rearrangement joins TRBV11-2 to TRBJ2-1; as DNA is missing, the TRBD1 call by TCRdb cannot be tested. Germline V gene sequence: CDR1 SGHAT, CDR2 FQNNGV. The CDR3 runs to 19 residues. CDR3 region: CASSSARPGPPAGNNEQFF.

CDR3 amino acids: CASSPPDSRAFF. The genes are TRBV18 and TRBJ1-1. CDR3 length: 12 residues. Germline loops: CDR1 KGHSH, CDR2 LQKENI.

The chain recombines TRBV20-1 with TRBJ2-7; TCRdb indicates TRBD2, and absent DNA this call remains unverified. The CDR3 length is 15 residues. Per the germline V gene, CDR1 is DFQATT and CDR2 is SNEGSKA (reference sequence). The CDR3: CSAIPGTSGSHEQYF.

The chain employs TRBV2 and TRBJ1-4; no DNA is available, so the TRBD1 call from TCRdb remains unchecked. Germline loops: CDR1 SNHLY, CDR2 FYNNEI. The CDR3 consists of 15 residues. This chain's CDR3 is CASSEDRGVGEKLFF.

The CDR3 protein is CSASGSSGNTIYF. The chain uses TRBV20-1 and TRBJ1-3. CDR1 and CDR2 (germline): DFQATT, SNEGSKA (reference sequence). The CDR3 has 13 amino acids.

CDR3 loop: CASSGPSGEDYNEQFF. The chain recombines TRBV10-2 with TRBJ2-1; absent DNA, TCRdb's TRBD2 call cannot be checked. The CDR3 has 16 amino acids. The germline V gene encodes CDR1 WSHSY and CDR2 SAAADI.

This chain connects TRBV12-3 or TRBV12-4 to TRBJ2-3; the D call of TRBD1 rests on TCRdb alone, since no DNA is present to check it. The CDR3 is 15 residues long. CDR3: CASSFGGFSTDTQYF.

V gene TRBV28 combines with J gene TRBJ2-7; the D call from TCRdb, TRBD2, cannot be confirmed without DNA. From germline, CDR1 is MDHEN and CDR2 SYDVKM. The CDR3 is 14 residues long. The CDR3 protein is CASSSGPVPWEQYF.

The chain links TRBV7-8 to TRBJ1-4; the TCRdb D gene call, TRBD1, has no DNA to confirm it. Germline values: CDR1 SGHVS, CDR2 FQNEAQ. This CDR3 contains 16 residues. The CDR3 reads CASSPLSGQGVEKLFF.

This sequence joins TRBV4-3 and TRBJ1-2; TCRdb gives TRBD1 as the D gene, but with no DNA this cannot be confirmed. CDR3 length: 14 amino acids. The germline V gene has CDR1 LGHNA and CDR2 YSLEER. This chain's CDR3 is CASSQNRGLEGYTF.

V usage is TRBV5-1 and J usage is TRBJ1-1. The germline V gene encodes CDR1 SGHRS and CDR2 YFSETQ. The CDR3 consists of 11 residues. CDR3 loop: CASSIDTEAFF.

This chain links TRBV10-3 with TRBJ2-5; TCRdb lists TRBD1, though no DNA is available to test this call. The length of the CDR3 is 14 residues. CDR1 and CDR2 from the germline V gene are ENHRY and SYGVKD. This CDR3 is CAISGNIAGETQYF.

The CDR3 protein is CASSSRPLLAGIYNEQFF. The chain couples TRBV13 to TRBJ2-1; the TCRdb D gene call, TRBD2, has no DNA to confirm it. The V gene's germline CDR1 is PRHDT and CDR2 FYEKMQ (reference sequence). The CDR3 covers 18 residues.

This sequence joins TRBV7-2 and TRBJ2-7; TCRdb designates TRBD2, a call that cannot be tested without DNA. Germline V lookup: CDR1 SGHTA, CDR2 FQGNSA. This CDR3 has 17 residues. Here the CDR3 reads CASSLGGRASEYYEQYF.

V and J are TRBV12-3 or TRBV12-4 and TRBJ2-2. The CDR3 has 13 amino acids. CDR3 region: CASTSRVAGELFF.

The chain couples TRBV5-8 to TRBJ1-1; absent DNA, TCRdb's TRBD1 call cannot be checked. The length of the CDR3 is 15 residues. Per germline, CDR1 SGHTS and CDR2 YDEGEE. This CDR3 is CASRLRWPPGTEAFF.

The chain employs TRBV2 and TRBJ2-1. The CDR3 length is 13 residues. Germline loops: CDR1 SNHLY, CDR2 FYNNEI. This chain's CDR3 is CASSGGLVNEQFF.

The chain links TRBV7-2 to TRBJ1-6; TCRdb's assignment of TRBD1 cannot be checked, as there is no DNA. Germline values: CDR1 SGHTA, CDR2 FQGNSA. This CDR3 spans 13 amino acids. CDR3 sequence reads: CASSFSGGSPLHF.

The chain joins TRBV19 to TRBJ2-5; TCRdb lists TRBD1, though no DNA is available to test this call. Germline lookup yields CDR1 LNHDA and CDR2 SQIVND (reference sequence). CDR3 length equals 18 residues. The CDR3 sequence is CASSIGLTSGAGQETQYF.

The genes are TRBV20-1 and TRBJ2-7. Per germline, CDR1 DFQATT and CDR2 SNEGSKA (reference sequence). The CDR3 consists of 15 residues. The CDR3 sequence: CSARDWVVNSYEQYF.

This chain uses TRBV7-7 with TRBJ2-1. This CDR3 has 16 residues. Per the germline V gene, CDR1 is SSHAT and CDR2 is FNYEAQ (reference sequence). The CDR3 here is CASSLGRLLEADEQFF.

CDR3 sequence reads: CSVAWDGTQYF. V and J are TRBV29-1 and TRBJ2-5; the TCRdb D gene call, TRBD1, has no DNA to confirm it. Germline loops: CDR1 SQVTM, CDR2 ANQGSEA. The CDR3 contains 11 residues. Based on the CDR3 plus reference TRBV29-1 and TRBJ2-5, the full variable domain is SAVISQKPSRDICQRGTSLTIQCQVDSQVTMMFWYRQQPGQSLTLIATANQGSEATYESGFVIDKFPISRPNLTFSTLTVSNMSPEDSSIYLCSVAWDGTQYFGPGTRLLVL.

V gene TRBV28 combines with J gene TRBJ2-5; TCRdb's D call of TRBD2 is untestable without DNA. This CDR3 comprises 15 residues. The V gene's germline CDR1 is MDHEN and CDR2 SYDVKM. CDR3 sequence reads: CASSKGLAGVETQYF.

This sequence joins TRBV6-5 and TRBJ1-2. Germline V lookup: CDR1 MNHEY, CDR2 SVGAGI. The CDR3 runs 16 residues. The CDR3 protein is CASSYFPYHPNYGYTF.

The rearrangement uses TRBV18 and TRBJ1-6. Germline V CDR1 and CDR2: KGHSH, LQKENI. This CDR3 spans 16 amino acids. The CDR3 here is CASSPPGRGMDSPLHF.

The chain recombines TRBV7-3 with TRBJ2-1. The germline V gene has CDR1 SGHTA and CDR2 FQGTGA. The CDR3 extends over 16 amino acids. The CDR3 loop reads CASSLIGTRSYNEQFF.

The gene calls are TRBV5-1 and TRBJ2-7; the TCRdb call, TRBD1, lacks DNA for checking. The CDR3 sequence is 12 residues long. Germline V gene sequence: CDR1 SGHRS, CDR2 YFSETQ. This CDR3 is CASSGTRYEQYF. Using reference TRBV5-1 and TRBJ2-7 for the parts outside the CDR3, the full variable domain is KAGVTQTPRYLIKTRGQQVTLSCSPISGHRSVSWYQQTPGQGLQFLFEYFSETQRNKGNFPGRFSGRQFSNSRSEMNVSTLELGDSALYLCASSGTRYEQYFGPGTRLTVT.

V and J are TRBV20-1 and TRBJ1-1; TCRdb names TRBD1, which stays unverified in the absence of DNA. Germline CDR1 reads DFQATT; CDR2 reads SNEGSKA (reference sequence). There are 16 residues in the CDR3. CDR3 residues: CSARSTGALRGTEAFF.

This chain uses TRBV10-2 with TRBJ1-3. The CDR3 has 16 residues. CDR1 is WSHSY and CDR2 is SAAADI in the germline V gene. This CDR3 reads CASSDGNRPSGNTIYF.